This T cell receptor (beta chain) was documented in a study of PD-L1 blockade in urothelial cancer. At the level of the study: Researchers found blood samples held a median of 141,255 T cells.

The CDR3 loop spans 15 amino acids. Germline lookup yields CDR1 MGHDK and CDR2 SYGVNS. Peripheral blood mononuclear cells were collected from every patient before and during treatment, yielding between 1 and 8 samples per patient. Clones were sequenced by immunoSEQ multiplex PCR, and TCRdb holds only the in-frame ones, with some missing. This sample has about 20,000 clones, with about 90% found just once. This sequence joins TRBV25-1 and TRBJ2-5, with TRBD2 matching over 7 bases. Gene TRBJ2-7 matches the end of the DNA better, so the J call may be wrong. The source material was PBMCs, sampled around atezolizumab (anti-PD-L1) treatment. This clonotype was sampled from a man aged 50 or older with urothelial cancer. CDR3 in DNA: TGTGCCAGCAGTGAATTTACGCCTAGCGGCTACGAGCAGTACTTC. Translating gives CASSEFTPSGYEQYF.